The next 23 T cell receptor beta chains were all read from a single sample in a study of T cell responses to AZD1222 COVID-19 vaccine. Assay: immunoSEQ multiplex PCR; the TCRdb copy retains only in-frame clones and omits some. The table includes approximately 98,000 clones, more than 70% detected once. This specimen was peripheral blood, taken on day 0 of MenACWY control vaccination. These TCRs come from an adult in good health.

The gene calls are TRBV2 and TRBJ2-2, with D perhaps matching TRBD1 (6 bases). V was cut by 3 bases and J by 5 bases, with 10 bases left in between. Germline values: CDR1 SNHLY, CDR2 FYNNEI. This CDR3 has 14 amino acids. The CDR3 region has the DNA TGTGCCAGCAGTGAGCAGGGGCTAACCGGGGAGCTGTTTTTT. Protein product: CASSEQGLTGELFF.

This chain connects TRBV18 to TRBJ1-3, with D perhaps matching TRBD1 (5 bases). The germline V and J ends were trimmed by 4 bases and 2 bases, with 18 bases remaining between them. The CDR3 has 17 residues. Germline CDR1 and CDR2: KGHSH and LQKENI. The CDR3 spells CASSLRGYRFPGNTIYF. The DNA for the CDR3 is TGTGCCAGCTCACTTCGAGGCTACAGGTTCCCTGGAAACACCATATATTTT.

This clone was recorded once. The CDR3: CASCQDRGLGYTF. In nucleotides, the CDR3 is TGTGCCAGCTGCCAGGACAGGGGGCTTGGCTACACCTTC. V usage is TRBV6-2 or TRBV6-3 and J usage is TRBJ1-2, with 11 bases lining up with TRBD1. The germline CDR1 and CDR2 sequences are MNHEY and SVGEGT. The J segment lost 7 bases and the V segment lost 8 bases, leaving 6 bases of the junction unmatched. This CDR3 is built from 13 residues.

This clone was seen more than once but under ten times. This chain joins TRBV29-1 and TRBJ2-7; either TRBD1 or TRBD2 may fit D (5 bases each). The germline gives CDR1 SQVTM, CDR2 ANQGSEA. Trimming cost V 6 bases and J 5 bases, with 17 bases left between them. There are 13 residues in the CDR3. CDR3 sequence reads: CSVTGTGDHEQYF. The CDR3 DNA sequence: TGCAGCGTGACCGGGACGGGTGATCACGAGCAGTACTTC.

The chain recombines TRBV19 with TRBJ1-2; D not certain. The CDR3 runs 14 residues. Trimming took off 0 bases at V and 4 bases at J, with 9 bases between the two ends. Germline CDR1 and CDR2: LNHDA and SQIVND (reference sequence). This CDR3 is CASSIDQTLYGYTF. The CDR3 coding sequence is TGTGCCAGTAGTATAGACCAGACCCTCTATGGCTACACCTTC.

The gene calls are TRBV6-5 and TRBJ2-3, with no clear D. The CDR3 is 15 amino acids. The V gene's germline CDR1 is MNHEY and CDR2 SVGAGI. Deletions cut 2 bases from V and 0 bases from J, with 9 bases between. CDR3 in DNA: TGTGCCAGCAGTTACGGTGAGCCGAGCACAGATACGCAGTATTTT. This encodes CASSYGEPSTDTQYF.

This clone was found a few times. Other DNA variants within this sample encode the same CDR3. This chain uses TRBV6-4 with TRBJ2-1, with D possibly being TRBD1 (6 bases). This CDR3 has 13 amino acids. Trimming cost V 3 bases and J 5 bases, with 8 bases left between them. The germline CDR1 and CDR2 sequences are MRHNA and SNTAGT. The chain's CDR3 is CASSERDNNEQFF. The CDR3 DNA is TGTGCCAGCAGTGAGAGGGACAACAATGAGCAGTTCTTC.

This rearrangement joins TRBV5-4 to TRBJ1-3; D is ambiguous. Trimming removed 5 bases from V and 2 bases from J, with 11 bases in between. CDR1 SGHNT and CDR2 YYREEE come from the germline V gene (reference sequence). The CDR3 sequence is 14 residues long. Written as DNA, the CDR3 is TGTGCCAGCAGTCGAGAGGGTCCTGGAAACACCATATATTTT. Translating it yields CASSREGPGNTIYF.

The chain couples TRBV28 to TRBJ2-7; possibly TRBD1 for D (6 bases). Germline V CDR1 and CDR2: MDHEN, SYDVKM. The CDR3 is made up of 14 amino acids. Deletions cut 3 bases from V and 2 bases from J, with 11 bases between. This CDR3 reads CASSFQGSTYEQYF. The CDR3, as DNA: TGTGCCAGCAGTTTTCAGGGGAGTACCTACGAGCAGTACTTC.

The chain has TRBV7-8 and TRBJ2-3; 8 bases line up with TRBD2. The CDR3 runs 14 residues. Germline V gene data show CDR1 as SGHVS and CDR2 as FQNEAQ. J gave up 1 base and V 6 bases, and 3 bases lay outside the gene matches. The CDR3: CASSPAGGTDTQYF. The CDR3 nucleotides read TGTGCCAGCAGTCCAGCGGGGGGCACAGATACGCAGTATTTT.

The CDR3 spells CASSVAGGGNTIYF. CDR3 in DNA: TGTGCCAGCAGCGTAGCAGGGGGCGGAAACACCATATATTTT. The V and J genes are TRBV9 and TRBJ1-3; 8 bases align to TRBD1. With 0 bases clipped from V and 4 bases from J, the junction kept 0 bases outside the gene matches. The CDR3 totals 14 residues. Germline CDR1 is SGDLS and CDR2 is YYNGEE.

The rearrangement joins TRBV10-3 to TRBJ1-1; no clear D. Germline assignment: CDR1 ENHRY and CDR2 SYGVKD. The V gene lost 4 bases and the J gene lost 3 bases, with 3 bases spanning the gap. The CDR3 runs to 11 residues. The CDR3 region has the DNA TGTGCCATCAGTGCGGACACTGAAGCTTTCTTT. Residues: CAISADTEAFF.

This clone showed up just once. The chain combines TRBV27 with TRBJ1-5; no reliable D call. With 4 bases removed from V and 9 bases from J, the gap between germline ends came to 16 bases. The CDR3 covers 14 residues. In germline, CDR1 is MNHEY, CDR2 SMNVEV (reference sequence). CDR3 loop: CASSSQVAYGPQHF. Written as DNA, the CDR3 is TGTGCCAGCAGTTCCCAGGTTGCCTATGGGCCCCAGCATTTT.

This clone has only one observation. The chain links TRBV7-2 to TRBJ2-6; D remains unclear. The germline gives CDR1 SGHTA, CDR2 FQGNSA. V was shortened by 5 bases and J by 1 base, with 9 bases between the two germline ends. This CDR3 is built from 15 residues. The CDR3 DNA is TGTGCCAGCAGCCCCCCATTTTCTGGGGCCAACGTCCTGACTTTC. This codes for CASSPPFSGANVLTF.

This chain links TRBV7-9 with TRBJ1-5; D gene unclear. The CDR3 extends over 13 amino acids. V was pared by 5 bases and J by 5 bases, with 10 bases between. Germline CDR1 and CDR2: SEHNR and FQNEAQ (reference sequence). CDR3 bases: TGTGCCAGCAGCGTCGTGGGGTATCAGCCCCAGCATTTT. Translation: CASSVVGYQPQHF.

The chain carries TRBV6-4 and TRBJ1-1, with D maybe TRBD1 (5 bases). Germline V lookup: CDR1 MRHNA, CDR2 SNTAGT. The V end was cut by 4 bases, the J end by 1 base, with 10 bases between. The CDR3 extends over 14 amino acids. This chain's CDR3 is CASSAGTTNTEAFF. The CDR3 DNA reads as TGTGCCAGCAGTGCGGGGACTACGAACACTGAAGCTTTCTTT.

V gene TRBV4-1 combines with J gene TRBJ2-5; D possibly uses TRBD1 or TRBD2 (6 bases each). Trimming cost V 4 bases and J 5 bases, with 23 bases left between them. The CDR3 has 17 residues. The germline V gene encodes CDR1 MGHRA and CDR2 YSYEKL. CDR3: CASSPRGGGGSGETQYF. The CDR3 DNA is TGCGCCAGCAGCCCCAGGGGCGGTGGAGGGTCGGGGGAGACCCAGTACTTC.

This chain links TRBV11-2 with TRBJ2-2; D is perhaps TRBD1 or TRBD2 (5 bases each). This CDR3 is built from 14 residues. The V gene's germline CDR1 is SGHAT and CDR2 FQNNGV. V was pared by 6 bases and J by 5 bases, with 13 bases between. This CDR3 is CASRQGERTGELFF. For the CDR3, the DNA is TGTGCCAGCAGGCAGGGAGAAAGGACCGGGGAGCTGTTTTTT.

The chain carries TRBV7-3 and TRBJ2-3; 7 bases align to TRBD2. The germline gives CDR1 SGHTA, CDR2 FQGTGA. The junction had 5 bases not matched to a gene; V was cut back by 5 bases and J by 0 bases. This CDR3 is built from 15 residues. In DNA form, the CDR3 reads TGTGCCAGCAGCCCCCCAGCGGGGAGCACAGATACGCAGTATTTT. Translating it yields CASSPPAGSTDTQYF.

The rearrangement uses TRBV7-9 and TRBJ2-1, with 9 bases fitting TRBD2. CDR1 is SEHNR, CDR2 FQNEAQ, per germline (reference sequence). The CDR3 sequence is 13 residues long. J lost 9 bases, V lost 5 bases, and 5 bases had no gene match. Here the CDR3 reads CASSRNSGGEQFF. CDR3 in DNA: TGTGCCAGCAGCCGAAATAGCGGGGGTGAGCAGTTCTTC.

The V gene is TRBV18, the J gene TRBJ1-1; no firm D call. V lost 6 bases, J lost 5 bases, and 22 bases lay in between. The CDR3 is 16 amino acids. Per the germline V gene, CDR1 is KGHSH and CDR2 is LQKENI. This chain's CDR3 is CASSERDPGSGTEAFF. The CDR3 region has the DNA TGTGCCAGCTCCGAAAGGGATCCAGGAAGTGGAACTGAAGCTTTCTTT. The variable domain in full, completed from reference TRBV18 and TRBJ1-1, reads NAGVMQNPRHLVRRRGQEARLRCSPMKGHSHVYWYRQLPEEGLKFMVYLQKENIIDESGMPKERFSAEFPKEGPSILRIQQVVRGDSAAYFCASSERDPGSGTEAFFGQGTRLTVV.

The rearrangement joins TRBV7-6 to TRBJ1-2; 9 bases are a match to TRBD1. The CDR3 totals 15 residues. In germline, CDR1 is SGHVS, CDR2 FNYEAQ. V trimming: 5 bases; J trimming: 4 bases; junction bases outside the gene matches: 8. The CDR3 sequence is CASSRGDRVFYGYTF. For the CDR3, the DNA is TGTGCCAGCAGCCGGGGGGACAGGGTCTTCTATGGCTACACCTTC.

The CDR3, as DNA: TGTGCCAGCAGTTTATCGTTGGGTTGGCCGTCCGGGGAGCTGTTTTTT. This encodes CASSLSLGWPSGELFF. The chain uses TRBV27 and TRBJ2-2; the D is unclear. The CDR3 totals 16 residues. CDR1 MNHEY and CDR2 SMNVEV come from the germline V gene (reference sequence). V was clipped by 0 bases and J by 6 bases, with 14 bases between them.